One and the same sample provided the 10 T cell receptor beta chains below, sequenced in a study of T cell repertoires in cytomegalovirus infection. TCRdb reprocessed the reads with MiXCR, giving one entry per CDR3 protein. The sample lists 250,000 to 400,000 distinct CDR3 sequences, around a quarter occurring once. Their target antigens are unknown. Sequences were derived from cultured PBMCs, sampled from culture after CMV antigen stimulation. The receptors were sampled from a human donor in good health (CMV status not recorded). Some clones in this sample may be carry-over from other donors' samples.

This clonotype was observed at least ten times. The CDR3 bases are TGTGCCTGGGGAAAGGTGGGCGCCAATCAGCCCCAGCATTTT. Translation: CAWGKVGANQPQHF. The chain employs TRBV30 and TRBJ1-5; D is uncertain. The germline V gene has CDR1 GTSNPN and CDR2 SVGIG (reference sequence). Deletions cut 5 bases from V and 3 bases from J, with 14 bases between. The CDR3 is made up of 14 amino acids.

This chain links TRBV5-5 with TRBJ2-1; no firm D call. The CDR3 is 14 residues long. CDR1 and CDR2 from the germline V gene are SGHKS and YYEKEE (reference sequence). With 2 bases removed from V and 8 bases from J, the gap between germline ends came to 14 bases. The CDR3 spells CASSLNLGWDEQFF. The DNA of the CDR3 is TGTGCCAGCAGCTTAAATCTAGGATGGGATGAGCAGTTCTTC. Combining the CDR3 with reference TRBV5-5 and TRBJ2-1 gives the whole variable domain DAGVTQSPTHLIKTRGQQVTLRCSPISGHKSVSWYQQVLGQGPQFIFQYYEKEERGRGNFPDRFSARQFPNYSSELNVNALLLGDSALYLCASSLNLGWDEQFFGPGTRLTVL.

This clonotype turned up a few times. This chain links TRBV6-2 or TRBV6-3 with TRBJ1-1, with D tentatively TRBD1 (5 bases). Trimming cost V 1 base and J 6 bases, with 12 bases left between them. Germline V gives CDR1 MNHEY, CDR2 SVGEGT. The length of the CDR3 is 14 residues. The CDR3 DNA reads TGTGCCAGCAGTTACTTCGCAGGGAGCGCTGAAGCTTTCTTT. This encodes CASSYFAGSAEAFF.

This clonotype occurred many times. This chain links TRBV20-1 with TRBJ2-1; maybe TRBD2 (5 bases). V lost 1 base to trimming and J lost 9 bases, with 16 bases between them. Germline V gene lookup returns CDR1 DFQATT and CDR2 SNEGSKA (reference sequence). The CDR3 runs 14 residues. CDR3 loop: CSARASRVGFEQFF. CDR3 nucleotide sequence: TGCAGTGCTAGAGCTAGCCGAGTTGGCTTTGAGCAGTTCTTC.

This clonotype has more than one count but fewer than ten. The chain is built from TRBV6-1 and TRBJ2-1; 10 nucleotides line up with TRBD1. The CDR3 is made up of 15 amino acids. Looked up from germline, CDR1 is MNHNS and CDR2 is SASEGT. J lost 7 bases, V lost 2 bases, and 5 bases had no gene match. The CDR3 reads CASSEPGQGKNEQFF. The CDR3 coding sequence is TGTGCCAGCAGTGAACCGGGACAGGGGAAGAATGAGCAGTTCTTC.

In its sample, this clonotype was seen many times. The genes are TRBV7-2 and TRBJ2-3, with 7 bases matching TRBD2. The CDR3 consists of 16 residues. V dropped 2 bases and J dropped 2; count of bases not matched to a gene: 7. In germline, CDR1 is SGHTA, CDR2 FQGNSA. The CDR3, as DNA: TGTGCCAGCAGCTTAATGAGCGGGACGGTCACAGATACGCAGTATTTT. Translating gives CASSLMSGTVTDTQYF. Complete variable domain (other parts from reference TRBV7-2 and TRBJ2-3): GAGVSQSPSNKVTEKGKDVELRCDPISGHTALYWYRQSLGQGLEFLIYFQGNSAPDKSGLPSDRFSAERTGGSVSTLTIQRTQQEDSAVYLCASSLMSGTVTDTQYFGPGTRLTVL.

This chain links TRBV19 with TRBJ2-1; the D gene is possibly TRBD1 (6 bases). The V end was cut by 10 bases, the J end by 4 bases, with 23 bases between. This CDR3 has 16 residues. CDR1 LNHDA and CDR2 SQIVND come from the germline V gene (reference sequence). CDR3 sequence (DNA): TGTGCCACCGGTAGTTTTCAGGGGACATATTACAATGAGCAGTTCTTC. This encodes CATGSFQGTYYNEQFF.

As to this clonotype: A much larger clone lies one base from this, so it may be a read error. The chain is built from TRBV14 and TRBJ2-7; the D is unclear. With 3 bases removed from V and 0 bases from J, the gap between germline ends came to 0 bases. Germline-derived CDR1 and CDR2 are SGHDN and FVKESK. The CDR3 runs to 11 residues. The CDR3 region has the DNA TGTGCCAGCAGCCACTCCTACGAGCAGTACTTC. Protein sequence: CASSHSYEQYF.

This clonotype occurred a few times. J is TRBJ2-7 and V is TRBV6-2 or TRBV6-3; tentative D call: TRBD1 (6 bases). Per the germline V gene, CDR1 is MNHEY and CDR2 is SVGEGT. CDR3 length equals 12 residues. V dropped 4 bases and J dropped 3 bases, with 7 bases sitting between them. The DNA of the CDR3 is TGTGCCAGCAGTTGGACAGTCTACGAGCAGTACTTC. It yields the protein CASSWTVYEQYF.

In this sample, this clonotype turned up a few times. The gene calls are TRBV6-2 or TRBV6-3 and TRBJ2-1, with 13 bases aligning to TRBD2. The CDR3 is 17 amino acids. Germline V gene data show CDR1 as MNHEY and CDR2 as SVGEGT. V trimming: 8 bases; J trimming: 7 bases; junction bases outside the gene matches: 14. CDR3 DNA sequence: TGTGCCAGCGGGGCTACTAGCGGGAGGGCCCTAAGGAATGAGCAGTTCTTC. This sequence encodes CASGATSGRALRNEQFF.